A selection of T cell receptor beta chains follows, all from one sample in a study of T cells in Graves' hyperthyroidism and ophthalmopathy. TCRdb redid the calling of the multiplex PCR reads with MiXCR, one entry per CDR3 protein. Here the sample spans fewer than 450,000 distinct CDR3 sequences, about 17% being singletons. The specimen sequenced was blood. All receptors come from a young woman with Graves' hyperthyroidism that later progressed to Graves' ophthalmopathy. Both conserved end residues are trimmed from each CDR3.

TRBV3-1	ASSQQGHSNQPQH
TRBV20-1	SARGQRAPNLETQY
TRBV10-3	AISEVVAGDHAGELF
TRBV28	ASSWGDSGNTIY
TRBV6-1	ASSIRDTLPYEQY
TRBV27	ASSPPRGAGGASVLT
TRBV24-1	ATSDTRTANTPNYGYT
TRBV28	ASSRGQGYEQY
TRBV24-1	ATSDTQRRGADTQY
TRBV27	ASRTRTGGEKLF
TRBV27	ASSDTRVPYEQY
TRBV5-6	ASSLDLGQGRMAF
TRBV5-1	ASSPGGQGDGYT
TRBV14	ASSQSGTVNYGYT
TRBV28	ASRALYEQY
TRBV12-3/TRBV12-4	ASSGQASILNYGYT
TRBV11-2	ASSHRPGQGASYNEQF
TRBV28	ASSLLAGRDYNEQF
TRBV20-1	SAEFQGGSGYT
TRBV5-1	ASSPIAGVSYEQY
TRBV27	ASSLVGVDYEQY
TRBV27	ALSRQLREQY
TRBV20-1	SALKLADTQY
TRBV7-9	ASSGLAGGPYHEQF
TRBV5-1	ASSYGQGAVGNTIY
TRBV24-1	ATSEPGLAGVFAGELF
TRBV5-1	ASSSARGSTTEAF
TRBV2	ASGTPSSYNSPLH
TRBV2	ASSDREGDEKLF
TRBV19	ASSPELTAHYGYT
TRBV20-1	SALTGDQNTEAF
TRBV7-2	ATQTYTGANQPQH
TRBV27	ASSLLGQGRILNYGYT
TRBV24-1	ATSEGTASYQPQH
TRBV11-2	ASSPPASGILKTQY